A few counts support the clone carrying this T cell receptor (beta chain). Its antigen is undetermined. This sample is part of a study of early T cells in non-severe SARS-CoV-2 infection. Turning to the study itself: The sequenced material was bulk RNA from unsorted whole blood, and its chains were unpaired.

Germline V gene data show CDR1 as SGHRS and CDR2 as YFSETQ. This CDR3 spans 15 amino acids. Germline trimming cut 5 bases from V and 1 base from J; bases unmatched to any gene: 6. General study findings and limits: VDJdb matching favored anti-spike CD8 responses, missing private and CD4 specificities.

In the library, individual cDNA molecules carried attached unique molecular identifiers. TCRdb itself ran the 5' RACE reads through MiXCR, one entry per CDR3 protein. The data hold roughly 80,000 distinct CDR3 sequences, with around 15% observed a single time. This receptor was taken from an adult who was a healthcare worker with PCR-confirmed SARS-CoV-2 infection or an uninfected control (not recorded which). The gene calls are TRBV5-1 and TRBJ2-3; 8 nucleotides agree with TRBD1. Sequenced sample: whole blood. In nucleotides, the CDR3 is TGCGCCAGCAGGCTGGACAGGGCCGGCACAGATACGCAGTATTTT. Translating it yields CASRLDRAGTDTQYF. The entire variable domain, with the rest obtained from reference TRBV5-1 and TRBJ2-3, is as follows: KAGVTQTPRYLIKTRGQQVTLSCSPISGHRSVSWYQQTPGQGLQFLFEYFSETQRNKGNFPGRFSGRQFSNSRSEMNVSTLELGDSALYLCASRLDRAGTDTQYFGPGTRLTVL.